This paragraph covers one T cell receptor (beta chain) sequence. The data derive from a study of blood T cell repertoires in COVID-19. The germline CDR1 and CDR2 sequences are SGHTA and FQGNSA. The V end lost 5 bases, the J end lost 9 bases, and 13 bases lay between the germline ends. The CDR3 covers 13 residues. Using immunoSEQ multiplex PCR, the repertoire was profiled, and TCRdb retains in-frame clones only, with some absent. The sample contains about 250,000 clones, roughly 85% of which appear only once. The V gene is TRBV7-2, the J gene TRBJ2-2; D is undetermined. The sample taken for sequencing was PBMCs or T cells enriched from blood (not recorded which). This clonotype was sampled from a woman aged 45-65 years with acute COVID-19. The CDR3 loop is CASSLELVRELFF. The CDR3 nucleotides read TGTGCCAGCAGCCTAGAATTAGTCCGGGAGCTGTTTTTT.